This paragraph reports one T cell receptor (beta chain). V gave up 4 bases and J gave up 8 bases; unmatched junction bases: 10. Germline values: CDR1 MGHDK, CDR2 SYGVNS. The CDR3 totals 14 residues. The data are from a study of T cell changes during pregnancy in multiple sclerosis. Assay used: immunoSEQ multiplex PCR; TCRdb lists only in-frame clones, some missing. The sample shows 60,000 or so clones, about 90% of them seen only once. The clonotype comes from a female donor in good health, enrolled as a control in a pregnancy study. Sequencing was performed on peripheral blood, taken in the second trimester of pregnancy. The chain has TRBV25-1 and TRBJ1-2, with TRBD1 matching 7 bases. CDR3 sequence reads: CASSGPQGEGGYTF. CDR3 bases: TGTGCCAGCAGTGGGCCCCAGGGGGAAGGCGGCTACACCTTC.